This section outlines one T cell receptor (beta chain) sequence together with its context. Its cognate antigen is unknown. The CDR3 has 13 residues. The V segment lost 8 bases and the J segment 5 bases; nucleotides outside the gene matches: 6. Germline lookup yields CDR1 SNHLY and CDR2 FYNNEI. Assay: immunoSEQ multiplex PCR; the TCRdb copy retains only in-frame clones and omits some. Among about 110,000 clones listed, approximately 90% were seen once. These data belong to a study of T cell responses to AZD1222 COVID-19 vaccine. Study outcomes and limitations: The donor cohort was predominantly white British with a female majority, and clonal diversity may have been underestimated. Repertoire sampling was restricted to post-peak T cell response timepoints.

The receptor comes from an adult in good health. The chain joins TRBV2 to TRBJ2-5, with TRBD2 matching 9 bases. Sequenced here: peripheral blood, sampled on day 0 of AZD1222 vaccination. The CDR3 nucleotides read TGTGCCAGCGTAGGCGGGGGGGTTGAGACCCAGTACTTC. It codes for CASVGGGVETQYF. Combining the CDR3 with reference TRBV2 and TRBJ2-5 gives the whole variable domain EPEVTQTPSHQVTQMGQEVILRCVPISNHLYFYWYRQILGQKVEFLVSFYNNEISEKSEIFDDQFSVERPDGSNFTLKIRSTKLEDSAMYFCASVGGGVETQYFGPGTRLLVL.